This T cell receptor beta chain was sequenced for a study of T-cell reconstitution after alpha-beta-depleted transplantation in children. This clonotype appeared a few times. Molecular barcoding with unique molecular identifiers was used for the TCRbeta library. From the PCR reads, TCRdb called clonotypes with MiXCR, one entry per CDR3 protein. The data show roughly 610,000 distinct CDR3 sequences, with roughly a tenth seen just once and roughly 4% held by the top ten. This receptor was identified in a human donor who donated a stem cell graft to a child with acute myeloid leukemia. Here the sequenced sample was PBMCs from the stem cell graft donor, taken from the stem cell graft.

CDR3 in DNA: TGTGCCAGCAGTTTCCTAGCGACAGATACGCAGTATTTT. It codes for CASSFLATDTQYF. This chain uses TRBV27 with TRBJ2-3, with TRBD2 as a possible D gene (6 bases). CDR1 is MNHEY, CDR2 SMNVEV, per germline (reference sequence). The CDR3 covers 13 residues. The V gene lost 3 bases and the J gene lost 3 bases, with 7 bases spanning the gap.